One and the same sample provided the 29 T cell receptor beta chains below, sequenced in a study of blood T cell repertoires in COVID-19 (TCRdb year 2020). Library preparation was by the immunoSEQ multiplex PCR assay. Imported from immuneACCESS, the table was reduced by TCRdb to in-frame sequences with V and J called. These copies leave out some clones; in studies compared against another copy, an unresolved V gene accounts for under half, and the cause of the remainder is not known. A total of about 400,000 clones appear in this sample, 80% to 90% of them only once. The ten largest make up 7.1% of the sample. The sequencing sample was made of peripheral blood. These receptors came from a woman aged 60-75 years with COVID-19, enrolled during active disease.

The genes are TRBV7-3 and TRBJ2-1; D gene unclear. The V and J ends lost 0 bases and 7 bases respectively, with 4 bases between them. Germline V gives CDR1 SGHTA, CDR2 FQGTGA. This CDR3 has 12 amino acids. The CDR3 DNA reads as TGTGCCAGCAGCTTAACTTATAATGAGCAGTTCTTC. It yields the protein CASSLTYNEQFF.

CDR3 in amino acids: CASSEATEPNYGYTF. Written as DNA, the CDR3 is TGCGCCAGCAGTGAGGCGACAGAACCTAACTATGGCTACACCTTC. The chain recombines TRBV10-2 with TRBJ1-2; D is perhaps TRBD1 (5 bases). The CDR3 sequence is 15 residues long. V was clipped by 2 bases and J by 0 bases, with 10 bases between them. Germline values: CDR1 WSHSY, CDR2 SAAADI.

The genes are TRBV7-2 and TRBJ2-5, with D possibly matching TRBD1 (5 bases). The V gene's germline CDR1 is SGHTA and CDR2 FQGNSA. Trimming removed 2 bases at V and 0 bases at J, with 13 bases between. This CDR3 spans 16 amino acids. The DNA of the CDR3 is TGTGCCAGCAGCTTAAGGGGTATTTTGTACCAAGAGACCCAGTACTTC. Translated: CASSLRGILYQETQYF.

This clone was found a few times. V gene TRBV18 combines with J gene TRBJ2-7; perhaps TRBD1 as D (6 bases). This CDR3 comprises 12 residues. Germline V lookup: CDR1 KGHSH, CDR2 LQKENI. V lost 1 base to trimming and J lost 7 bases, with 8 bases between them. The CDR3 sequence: CASSPQTGEQYF. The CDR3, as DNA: TGTGCCAGCTCACCACAAACAGGGGAGCAGTACTTC.

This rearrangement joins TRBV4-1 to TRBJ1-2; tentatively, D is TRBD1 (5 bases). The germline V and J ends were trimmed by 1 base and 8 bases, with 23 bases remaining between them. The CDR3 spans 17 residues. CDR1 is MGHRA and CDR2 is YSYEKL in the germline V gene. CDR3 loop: CASSQGGFGEGSEGYTF. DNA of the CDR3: TGCGCCAGCAGCCAAGGGGGGTTCGGGGAGGGCTCTGAAGGCTACACCTTC.

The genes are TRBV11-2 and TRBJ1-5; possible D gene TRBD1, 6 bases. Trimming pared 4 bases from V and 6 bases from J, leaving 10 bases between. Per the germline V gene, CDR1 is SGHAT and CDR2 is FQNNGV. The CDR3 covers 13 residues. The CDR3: CASSSGVGQPQHF. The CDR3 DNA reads TGTGCCAGCAGCTCAGGGGTTGGTCAGCCCCAGCATTTT.

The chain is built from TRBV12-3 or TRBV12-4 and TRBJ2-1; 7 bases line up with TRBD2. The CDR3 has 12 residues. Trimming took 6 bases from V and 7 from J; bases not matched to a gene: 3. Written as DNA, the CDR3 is TGTGCCAGCAGCCGGGGGGTAAATGAGCAGTTCTTC. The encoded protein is CASSRGVNEQFF.

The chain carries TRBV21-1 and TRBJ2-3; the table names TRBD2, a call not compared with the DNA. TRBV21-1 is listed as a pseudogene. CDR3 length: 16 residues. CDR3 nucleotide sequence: TGTGCCAGCAGCAAAGGGACCGGGACTTTCACAGATACGCAGTATTTT. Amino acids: CASSKGTGTFTDTQYF.

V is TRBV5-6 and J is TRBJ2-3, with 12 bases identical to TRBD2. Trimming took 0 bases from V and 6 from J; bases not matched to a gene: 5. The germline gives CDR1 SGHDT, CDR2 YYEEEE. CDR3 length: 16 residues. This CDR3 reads CASSLGGLAGSDTQYF. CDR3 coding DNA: TGTGCCAGCAGCTTGGGGGGACTAGCGGGCTCTGATACGCAGTATTTT.

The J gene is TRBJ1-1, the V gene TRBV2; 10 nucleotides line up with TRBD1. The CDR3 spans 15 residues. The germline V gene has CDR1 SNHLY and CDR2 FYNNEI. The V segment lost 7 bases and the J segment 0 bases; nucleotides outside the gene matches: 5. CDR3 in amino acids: CASTRQGAMNTEAFF. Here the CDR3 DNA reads TGTGCCAGCACCCGACAGGGGGCGATGAACACTGAAGCTTTCTTT.

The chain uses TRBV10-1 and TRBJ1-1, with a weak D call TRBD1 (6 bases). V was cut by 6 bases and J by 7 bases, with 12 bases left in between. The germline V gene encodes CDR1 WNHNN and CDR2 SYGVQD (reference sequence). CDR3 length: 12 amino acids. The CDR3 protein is CASSTGSNEAFF. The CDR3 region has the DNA TGCGCCAGCAGCACAGGGAGTAATGAAGCTTTCTTT.

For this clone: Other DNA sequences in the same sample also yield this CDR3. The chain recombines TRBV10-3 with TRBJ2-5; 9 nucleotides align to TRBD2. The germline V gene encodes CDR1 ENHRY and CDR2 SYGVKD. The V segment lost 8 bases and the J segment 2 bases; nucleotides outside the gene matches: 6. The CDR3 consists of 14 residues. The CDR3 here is CAISERGVQETQYF. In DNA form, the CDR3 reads TGTGCCATCTCCGAGCGGGGGGTGCAAGAGACCCAGTACTTC.

CDR3 loop: CASSVDMNTEAFF. DNA of the CDR3: TGTGCCAGCAGCGTAGATATGAACACTGAAGCTTTCTTT. The chain couples TRBV9 to TRBJ1-1, with D unresolved. Germline loops: CDR1 SGDLS, CDR2 YYNGEE. Trimming left V 0 bases short and J 0 bases short, with 3 bases between. The CDR3 is 13 residues long.

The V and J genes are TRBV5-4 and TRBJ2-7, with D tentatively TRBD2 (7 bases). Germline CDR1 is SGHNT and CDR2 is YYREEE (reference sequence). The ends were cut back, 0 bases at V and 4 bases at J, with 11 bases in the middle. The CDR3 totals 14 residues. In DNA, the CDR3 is TGTGCCAGCAGCTTGGACGGGGGGCCGTACGAGCAGTACTTC. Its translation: CASSLDGGPYEQYF.

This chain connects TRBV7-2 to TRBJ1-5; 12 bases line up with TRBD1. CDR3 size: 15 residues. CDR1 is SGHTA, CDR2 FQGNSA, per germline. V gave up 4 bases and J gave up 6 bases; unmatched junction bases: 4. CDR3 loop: CASSSGTGGLQPQHF. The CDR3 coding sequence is TGTGCCAGCAGCTCTGGGACAGGGGGCCTTCAGCCCCAGCATTTT.

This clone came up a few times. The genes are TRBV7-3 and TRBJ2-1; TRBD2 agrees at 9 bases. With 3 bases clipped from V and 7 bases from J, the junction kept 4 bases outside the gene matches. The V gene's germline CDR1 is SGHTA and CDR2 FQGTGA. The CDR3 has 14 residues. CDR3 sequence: CASSLALAGNEQFF. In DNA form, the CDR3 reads TGTGCCAGCAGCTTGGCGCTAGCGGGGAATGAGCAGTTCTTC.

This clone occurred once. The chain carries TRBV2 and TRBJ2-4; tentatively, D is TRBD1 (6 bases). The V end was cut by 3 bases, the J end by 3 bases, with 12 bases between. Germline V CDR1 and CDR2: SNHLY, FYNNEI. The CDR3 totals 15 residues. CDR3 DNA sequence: TGTGCCAGCAGTGAGGTGGGGGCAGGCAAAAACATTCAGTACTTC. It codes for CASSEVGAGKNIQYF.

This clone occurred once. The CDR3 sequence is CASSLFRGANLYEQYF. The DNA for the CDR3 is TGTGCCAGCAGTTTATTTCGGGGGGCAAACCTCTACGAGCAGTACTTC. V and J are TRBV27 and TRBJ2-7, with TRBD2 as a possible D gene (7 bases). Trimming stripped 1 base from V and 3 bases from J, with 16 bases between. The CDR3 is 16 amino acids. Germline V gives CDR1 MNHEY, CDR2 SMNVEV (reference sequence).

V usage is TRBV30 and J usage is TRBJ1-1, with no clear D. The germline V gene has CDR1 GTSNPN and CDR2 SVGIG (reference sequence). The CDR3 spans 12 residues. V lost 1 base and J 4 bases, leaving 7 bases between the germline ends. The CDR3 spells CAWSARVTEAFF. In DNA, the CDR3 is TGTGCCTGGAGTGCACGCGTCACTGAAGCTTTCTTT.

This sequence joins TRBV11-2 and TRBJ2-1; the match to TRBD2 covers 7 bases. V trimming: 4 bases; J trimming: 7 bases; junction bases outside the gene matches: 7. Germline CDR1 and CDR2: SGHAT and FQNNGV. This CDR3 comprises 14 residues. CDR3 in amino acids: CASSSLTSRNEQFF. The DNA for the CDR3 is TGTGCCAGCAGCTCCTTGACTAGCCGAAATGAGCAGTTCTTC.

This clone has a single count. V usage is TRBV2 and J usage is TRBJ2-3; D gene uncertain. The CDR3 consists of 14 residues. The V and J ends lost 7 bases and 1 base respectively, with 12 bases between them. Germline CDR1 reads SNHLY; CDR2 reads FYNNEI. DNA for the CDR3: TGTGCCAGCAATATCCAGGTTGGCACAGATACGCAGTATTTT. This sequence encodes CASNIQVGTDTQYF.

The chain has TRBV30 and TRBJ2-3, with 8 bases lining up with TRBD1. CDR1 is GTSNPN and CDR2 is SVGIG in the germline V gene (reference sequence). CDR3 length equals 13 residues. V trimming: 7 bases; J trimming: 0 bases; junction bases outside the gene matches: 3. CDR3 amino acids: CAYRGRSTDTQYF. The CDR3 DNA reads TGTGCCTACAGGGGGAGGAGCACAGATACGCAGTATTTT.

CDR3 protein: CASSPSVRGVGYTF. CDR3 coding DNA: TGTGCCAGCAGCCCGAGCGTTAGGGGTGTTGGCTACACCTTC. The chain links TRBV11-2 to TRBJ1-2, with a possible D match to TRBD1 (5 bases). Looked up from germline, CDR1 is SGHAT and CDR2 is FQNNGV. Deletions cut 5 bases from V and 7 bases from J, with 17 bases between. The CDR3 sequence is 14 residues long.

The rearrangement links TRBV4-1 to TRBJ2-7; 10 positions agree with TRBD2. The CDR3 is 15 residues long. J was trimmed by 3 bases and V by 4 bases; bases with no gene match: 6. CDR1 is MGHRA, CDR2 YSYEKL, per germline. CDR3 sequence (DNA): TGCGCCAGCAGCCCTGGGCTAGCGGGAGACTACGAGCAGTACTTC. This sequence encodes CASSPGLAGDYEQYF.

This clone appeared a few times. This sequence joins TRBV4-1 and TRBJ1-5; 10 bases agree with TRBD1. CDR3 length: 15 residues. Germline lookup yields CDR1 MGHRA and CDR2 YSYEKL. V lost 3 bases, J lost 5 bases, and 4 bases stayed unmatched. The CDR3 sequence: CASSQVTGGYQPQHF. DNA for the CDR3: TGCGCCAGCAGCCAGGTGACAGGGGGCTATCAGCCCCAGCATTTT.

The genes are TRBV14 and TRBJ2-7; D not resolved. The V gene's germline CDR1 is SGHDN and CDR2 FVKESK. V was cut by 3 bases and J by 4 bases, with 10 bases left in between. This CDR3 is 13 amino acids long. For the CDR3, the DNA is TGTGCCAGCAGCCAGAACGACATTTACGAGCAGTACTTC. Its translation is CASSQNDIYEQYF.

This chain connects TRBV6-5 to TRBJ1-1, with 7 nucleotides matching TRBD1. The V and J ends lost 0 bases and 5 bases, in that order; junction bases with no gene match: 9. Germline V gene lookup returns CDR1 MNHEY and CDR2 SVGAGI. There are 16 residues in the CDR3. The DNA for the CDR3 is TGTGCCAGCAGTTACTCTTCGTTAGGGGGCGAGACTGAAGCTTTCTTT. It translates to CASSYSSLGGETEAFF.

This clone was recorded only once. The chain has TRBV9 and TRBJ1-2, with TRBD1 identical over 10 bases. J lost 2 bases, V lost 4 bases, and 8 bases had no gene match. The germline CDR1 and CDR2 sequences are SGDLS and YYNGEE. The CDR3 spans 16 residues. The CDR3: CASSLALTGGNYGYTF. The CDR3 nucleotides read TGTGCCAGCAGCCTCGCGTTGACAGGGGGCAACTATGGCTACACCTTC.

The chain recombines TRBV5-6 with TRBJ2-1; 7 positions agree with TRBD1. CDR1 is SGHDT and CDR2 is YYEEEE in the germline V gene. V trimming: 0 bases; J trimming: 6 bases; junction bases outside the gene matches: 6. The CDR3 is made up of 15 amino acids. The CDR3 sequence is CASSLDRGTRNEQFF. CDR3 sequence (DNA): TGTGCCAGCAGCTTGGACAGGGGAACCCGCAATGAGCAGTTCTTC.